The 24 T cell receptor beta chains presented below share a single source sample, sequenced in a study of shared clonotypes between healthy human individuals (dated by TCRdb to the early 2020s). CD8 naive samples were CD45RO-negative cells positively selected for CCR7, giving a CD45RA+CCR7+ population that excluded TemRA cells. Libraries came from the immunoSEQ multiplex PCR assay. The table comes from immuneACCESS by way of TCRdb, which keeps in-frame sequences with V and J called. Part of the clones is missing from these tables; in studies checked, under half for an unresolved V gene and the rest for unknown reasons. The sample table holds about 1.9 million clones, of which 93% were seen once. 1.5% to 2% of the sample belongs to the ten largest clones. The sample taken for sequencing was naive CD8+ T cells from PBMCs. This specimen's cell subset or site label, interpreted: CD45RA+CCR7+. The receptors come from a young man in good health. Some clones in this sample may be carry-over from other donors' samples.

This chain connects TRBV19 to TRBJ1-4, with unresolved D. The CDR3 spans 14 residues. Trimming took 5 bases from V and 2 from J, leaving 9 bases between them. Germline CDR1 LNHDA, CDR2 SQIVND (reference sequence). Written as DNA, the CDR3 is TGTGCCAGTAGTTACGCCTCCACTAATGAAAAACTGTTTTTT. This gives the protein CASSYASTNEKLFF.

This clone was observed once. The chain is built from TRBV6-1 and TRBJ2-7; possibly TRBD1 for D (5 bases). V was shortened by 1 base and J by 0 bases, with 19 bases between the two germline ends. CDR3 size: 18 residues. Germline assignment: CDR1 MNHNS and CDR2 SASEGT. The CDR3 sequence: CASSEDPLTDSSSYEQYF. DNA for the CDR3: TGTGCCAGCAGTGAAGACCCCCTTACAGACAGTTCCTCCTACGAGCAGTACTTC.

This chain joins TRBV29-1 and TRBJ2-7, with D possibly being TRBD1 or TRBD2 (5 bases each). V was clipped by 2 bases and J by 7 bases, with 12 bases between them. Germline CDR1 SQVTM, CDR2 ANQGSEA. The CDR3 sequence is 12 residues long. CDR3: CSVERGAREQYF. The DNA of the CDR3 is TGCAGCGTTGAACGAGGGGCAAGGGAGCAGTACTTC.

Comments on this clone: Other DNA sequences from this sample encode an identical CDR3 as well. This chain uses TRBV19 with TRBJ2-1; D gene ambiguous. CDR3 size: 15 residues. The germline CDR1 and CDR2 sequences are LNHDA and SQIVND (reference sequence). Trimming shortened V by 1 base and J by 0 bases, and 7 bases separated the two germline ends. The CDR3 bases are TGTGCCAGTAGTATAGCCCAGAGCTCCTACAATGAGCAGTTCTTC. It translates to CASSIAQSSYNEQFF.

This clone was seen only a few times. The chain carries TRBV29-1 and TRBJ1-1, with D uncertain. The CDR3 covers 17 residues. V was clipped by 2 bases and J by 0 bases, with 19 bases between them. The germline V gene encodes CDR1 SQVTM and CDR2 ANQGSEA. The CDR3 DNA sequence: TGCAGCGTTGAAAGGAAACATTCCCTCGGGTTGAACACTGAAGCTTTCTTT. It is translated as CSVERKHSLGLNTEAFF.

The J gene is TRBJ2-1, the V gene TRBV6-1; D unresolved. V was clipped by 1 base and J by 6 bases, with 4 bases between them. Germline V gives CDR1 MNHNS, CDR2 SASEGT. The CDR3 length is 12 residues. The CDR3 is CASSEGVNEQFF. The CDR3, as DNA: TGTGCCAGCAGTGAAGGGGTCAATGAGCAGTTCTTC.

CDR3 region: CASSSLPGSTGYTF. CDR3 coding DNA: TGTGCCAGCAGCTCGTTGCCGGGGTCGACTGGCTACACCTTC. The rearrangement joins TRBV7-8 to TRBJ1-2; D remains unclear. This CDR3 comprises 14 residues. Germline V CDR1 and CDR2: SGHVS, FQNEAQ. V was shortened by 4 bases and J by 7 bases, with 16 bases between the two germline ends. Full variable domain (rest looked up from reference TRBV7-8 and TRBJ1-2): GAGVSQSPRYKVAKRGQDVALRCDPISGHVSLFWYQQALGQGPEFLTYFQNEAQLDKSGLPSDRFFAERPEGSVSTLKIQRTQQEDSAVYLCASSSLPGSTGYTFGSGTRLTVV.

The chain has TRBV9 and TRBJ2-1; 9 nucleotides align to TRBD2. The CDR3 runs to 18 residues. Trimming removed 0 bases from V and 3 bases from J; junction bases left unmatched: 10. Germline CDR1 is SGDLS and CDR2 is YYNGEE. The CDR3 nucleotides read TGTGCCAGCAGCGTAGCTGGAGGTAGAGCGGGGGGCTACAATGAGCAGTTCTTC. The encoded protein is CASSVAGGRAGGYNEQFF.

J is TRBJ2-3 and V is TRBV11-2, with D maybe TRBD1 (5 bases). CDR3 length equals 15 residues. V was trimmed by 7 bases and J by 2 bases, leaving 16 bases between them. The V gene's germline CDR1 is SGHAT and CDR2 FQNNGV. As DNA, the CDR3 is TGTGCCAGCACCCTAGGGGTGGGGATCACAGATACGCAGTATTTT. Its protein is CASTLGVGITDTQYF.

This clone has just one count. The rearrangement uses TRBV27 and TRBJ2-5; tentatively, D is TRBD1 (6 bases). V lost 7 bases and J 2 bases, leaving 14 bases between the germline ends. CDR1 MNHEY and CDR2 SMNVEV come from the germline V gene (reference sequence). The CDR3 has 14 residues. CDR3 sequence reads: CASKPVGAQETQYF. The CDR3 nucleotides are TGTGCCAGCAAACCAGTGGGGGCTCAAGAGACCCAGTACTTC.

This chain connects TRBV9 to TRBJ2-1, with unresolved D. The CDR3 is 15 amino acids. Germline CDR1 is SGDLS and CDR2 is YYNGEE. V was shortened by 4 bases and J by 4 bases, with 15 bases between the two germline ends. CDR3 loop: CASSPFAAPYNEQFF. CDR3 bases: TGTGCCAGCAGCCCCTTCGCGGCTCCTTACAATGAGCAGTTCTTC.

V and J are TRBV4-3 and TRBJ2-5, with unresolved D. The germline V gene has CDR1 LGHNA and CDR2 YSLEER. This CDR3 spans 15 amino acids. Trimming left V 0 bases short and J 4 bases short, with 12 bases between. For the CDR3, the DNA is TGCGCCAGCAGCCAAGAGCGGCGAGGCGGAGAGACCCAGTACTTC. Translated, it gives CASSQERRGGETQYF.

This sequence joins TRBV11-3 and TRBJ2-1, with 7 bases fitting TRBD2. Germline V gene lookup returns CDR1 SGHNT and CDR2 YENEEA. V gave up 5 bases and J gave up 4 bases; unmatched junction bases: 14. The CDR3 covers 17 residues. This CDR3 is CASSIQGVGEGYNEQFF. CDR3 nucleotides: TGTGCCAGCAGCATACAAGGAGTAGGGGAGGGGTACAATGAGCAGTTCTTC.

The rearrangement links TRBV7-2 to TRBJ2-5; TRBD2 might be the D (5 bases). This CDR3 region has 12 residues. V lost 4 bases, J lost 5 bases, and 8 bases lay in between. Germline CDR1 is SGHTA and CDR2 is FQGNSA. This chain's CDR3 is CASSSLGETQYF. The DNA for the CDR3 is TGTGCCAGCAGCTCACTAGGGGAGACCCAGTACTTC.

The genes are TRBV28 and TRBJ2-1; no clear D gene. V shed 2 bases and J shed 5 bases, with 7 bases lying between them. The CDR3 is 13 residues long. Germline CDR1 MDHEN, CDR2 SYDVKM. The CDR3 spells CASSLGGDNEQFF. The CDR3 nucleotides are TGTGCCAGCAGTTTAGGCGGAGACAATGAGCAGTTCTTC.

The chain has TRBV6-1 and TRBJ1-1; 7 positions match TRBD1. The CDR3 sequence is 19 residues long. CDR1 and CDR2 (germline): MNHNS, SASEGT. V shed 1 base, J shed 0 bases, and the junction held 14 bases outside the gene matches. CDR3 in amino acids: CASSEGLLNRGGMNTEAFF. Here the CDR3 DNA reads TGTGCCAGCAGTGAAGGACTTTTAAACAGGGGAGGGATGAACACTGAAGCTTTCTTT.

This clone is a singleton in its sample. Other nucleotide sequences in the sample specify the same CDR3. This chain links TRBV7-8 with TRBJ1-1, with 7 bases fitting TRBD1. The CDR3 has 14 residues. Germline V gene sequence: CDR1 SGHVS, CDR2 FQNEAQ. V was pared by 4 bases and J by 2 bases, with 4 bases of the junction left unmatched. CDR3 protein: CASSSRTGNTEAFF. DNA for the CDR3: TGTGCCAGCAGCTCCCGGACAGGCAACACTGAAGCTTTCTTT.

The rearrangement links TRBV5-1 to TRBJ1-2; 7 positions agree with TRBD1. Germline V gives CDR1 SGHRS, CDR2 YFSETQ. The CDR3 totals 15 residues. The trim removed 4 bases at V and 0 bases at J, leaving 6 bases unmatched. For the CDR3, the DNA is TGCGCCAGCAGCGAGACAGGGCCCGCTAACTATGGCTACACCTTC. This translates into CASSETGPANYGYTF.

The rearrangement joins TRBV7-9 to TRBJ2-7; no clear D. V was trimmed by 7 bases and J by 2 bases, leaving 15 bases between them. This CDR3 is 14 amino acids long. Germline V gene data show CDR1 as SEHNR and CDR2 as FQNEAQ (reference sequence). The DNA of the CDR3 is TGTGCCAGCAAAGGTGGAGAAAGTCCCTACGAGCAGTACTTC. Its protein product is CASKGGESPYEQYF.

The chain carries TRBV9 and TRBJ2-5; D unresolved. Deletions cut 3 bases from V and 3 bases from J, with 6 bases between. The CDR3 is 12 amino acids. Per the germline V gene, CDR1 is SGDLS and CDR2 is YYNGEE. The CDR3 sequence is CASSALEETQYF. CDR3 in DNA: TGTGCCAGCAGCGCATTGGAAGAGACCCAGTACTTC.

This chain links TRBV5-6 with TRBJ1-4; 7 bases match TRBD1. V lost 1 base to trimming and J lost 4 bases; unmatched junction nucleotides: 1. Germline lookup yields CDR1 SGHDT and CDR2 YYEEEE. This CDR3 has 14 residues. CDR3 sequence (DNA): TGTGCCAGCAGCTTGACAGGGGTTAATGAAAAACTGTTTTTT. Translating it yields CASSLTGVNEKLFF.

The chain recombines TRBV7-9 with TRBJ2-7, with 7 bases fitting TRBD1. The length of the CDR3 is 16 residues. Germline CDR1 and CDR2: SEHNR and FQNEAQ (reference sequence). The V segment lost 5 bases and the J segment 4 bases; nucleotides outside the gene matches: 14. The CDR3 region has the DNA TGTGCCAGCAGCGCATTACAGGGGCCCCATCCTTACGAGCAGTACTTC. It specifies CASSALQGPHPYEQYF.

The chain has TRBV7-9 and TRBJ2-5, with D perhaps given as TRBD1 or TRBD2 (6 bases each). Per germline, CDR1 SEHNR and CDR2 FQNEAQ (reference sequence). CDR3 length equals 15 residues. The V and J ends lost 1 base and 5 bases respectively, with 14 bases between them. The CDR3 bases are TGTGCCAGCAGCTTAGAGGGGGGTCTGTCGGAGACCCAGTACTTC. This codes for CASSLEGGLSETQYF.

This chain links TRBV4-1 with TRBJ2-1, with D perhaps matching TRBD2 (5 bases). CDR3 length: 16 amino acids. The V gene lost 1 base and the J gene lost 4 bases, with 14 bases spanning the gap. CDR1 is MGHRA and CDR2 is YSYEKL in the germline V gene. The CDR3 region is CASSQVGLTNYNEQFF. The CDR3 DNA sequence: TGCGCCAGCAGCCAAGTTGGACTCACGAATTACAATGAGCAGTTCTTC.